These 21 T cell receptor beta chains came from one sample sequenced in a study of T-cell reconstitution after alpha-beta-depleted transplantation in children. The library targeted TCRbeta and was prepared with unique molecular identifiers. TCRdb re-analysed the PCR reads in MiXCR, keeping a single row per CDR3 protein. The sample includes about 200,000 distinct CDR3 sequences, approximately 7% of them seen just once. The sample here was PBMCs, taken before TCRalphabeta/CD19-depleted stem cell transplant. Every receptor here comes from a boy younger than 10 with acute lymphoblastic leukemia, due to receive a stem cell transplant.

The V call is TRBV6-5, the J call TRBJ1-1; perhaps TRBD1 as D (6 bases). Trimming shortened V by 7 bases and J by 8 bases, and 11 bases separated the two germline ends. The germline V gene encodes CDR1 MNHEY and CDR2 SVGAGI. The CDR3 totals 11 residues. Written as DNA, the CDR3 is TGTGCCAGCACCACAGGGCGGGAAGCTTTCTTT. It codes for CASTTGREAFF.

This clonotype was recorded a few times. This CDR3 reads CASSQGPGQTYEQYF. Here the CDR3 DNA reads TGTGCCAGCAGCCAGGGACCGGGACAAACCTACGAGCAGTACTTC. V is TRBV4-2 and J is TRBJ2-7; TRBD1 is a possible D gene (6 bases). Germline V gene data show CDR1 as LGHNA and CDR2 as YNFKEQ. The V end lost 3 bases, the J end lost 2 bases, and 14 bases lay between the germline ends. The CDR3 runs 15 residues.

V usage is TRBV28 and J usage is TRBJ2-7, with 7 bases matching TRBD2. The CDR3 loop spans 13 amino acids. Trimming removed 4 bases from V and 7 bases from J; junction bases left unmatched: 7. The germline CDR1 and CDR2 sequences are MDHEN and SYDVKM. In DNA form, the CDR3 reads TGTGCCAGCAGTTGGCTAGCGGAGGGAGAGCAGTACTTC. It specifies CASSWLAEGEQYF.

This clonotype was counted at least ten times. The chain uses TRBV7-9 and TRBJ2-2; TRBD1 matches at 7 bases. The CDR3 has 15 amino acids. V lost 5 bases, J lost 6 bases, and 9 bases stayed unmatched. Germline loops: CDR1 SEHNR, CDR2 FQNEAQ (reference sequence). The CDR3: CASSPMTGFAGELFF. CDR3 DNA sequence: TGTGCCAGCAGCCCAATGACAGGGTTTGCCGGGGAGCTGTTTTTT.

In this sample, this clonotype turned up many times. The gene calls are TRBV7-9 and TRBJ2-3; TRBD2 aligns across 7 bases. J was trimmed by 2 bases and V by 5 bases; bases with no gene match: 10. This CDR3 is 16 amino acids long. CDR1 is SEHNR and CDR2 is FQNEAQ in the germline V gene (reference sequence). CDR3 sequence reads: CASSRRTSEFTDTQYF. CDR3 nucleotide sequence: TGTGCCAGCAGCCGCCGAACTAGCGAGTTCACAGATACGCAGTATTTT.

Concerning this clonotype: This may be a read error, as it is one base from a much larger clone. The genes are TRBV29-1 and TRBJ2-3; D possibly uses TRBD1 or TRBD2 (6 bases each). The CDR3 runs 15 residues. Germline-derived CDR1 and CDR2 are SQVTM and ANQGSEA. In DNA, the CDR3 is TGCAGCGTCAAGCGGACAGCGGAGGGCACAGATGCGCAGTATTTT. Protein sequence: CSVKRTAEGTDAQYF.

This clonotype has ten or more counts. The chain carries TRBV7-6 and TRBJ2-5; D might be TRBD2 (5 bases). Germline CDR1 reads SGHVS; CDR2 reads FNYEAQ. Between the trimmed V and J ends, which lost 3 bases and 1 base, there was a span of 9 bases. This CDR3 comprises 14 residues. CDR3: CASSFRGLQETQYF. In DNA, the CDR3 is TGTGCCAGCAGCTTTAGAGGGCTCCAAGAGACCCAGTACTTC.

This clonotype was counted many times. The chain has TRBV3-1 and TRBJ2-1; D is perhaps TRBD2 (6 bases). CDR3 length equals 13 residues. Trimming removed 4 bases at V and 9 bases at J, with 13 bases between. Germline-derived CDR1 and CDR2 are LGHDT and YNNKEL (reference sequence). The chain's CDR3 is CASSPRLVGEQFF. CDR3 in DNA: TGTGCCAGCAGCCCCCGACTAGTAGGTGAGCAGTTCTTC.

This clonotype was detected ten times or more. V and J are TRBV5-1 and TRBJ2-1; D is undetermined. The CDR3 contains 11 residues. The germline V gene encodes CDR1 SGHRS and CDR2 YFSETQ. V lost 2 bases and J 8 bases, leaving 5 bases between the germline ends. The CDR3 loop is CASSFSDEQFF. In nucleotides, the CDR3 is TGCGCCAGCAGCTTTTCAGATGAGCAGTTCTTC. Drawing the rest from reference TRBV5-1 and TRBJ2-1, the complete variable domain is KAGVTQTPRYLIKTRGQQVTLSCSPISGHRSVSWYQQTPGQGLQFLFEYFSETQRNKGNFPGRFSGRQFSNSRSEMNVSTLELGDSALYLCASSFSDEQFFGPGTRLTVL.

There are many counts of this clonotype. The rearrangement uses TRBV21-1 and TRBJ2-7. TRBV21-1 is listed as a pseudogene. The CDR3 extends over 12 amino acids. CDR3 DNA sequence: TGTGCCAGCAGCATGGCCTCCTACGAGCAGTACTTC. Protein sequence: CASSMASYEQYF.

This clonotype has ten or more counts. The chain links TRBV6-5 to TRBJ2-3, with 10 bases that match TRBD1. With 4 bases clipped from V and 4 bases from J, the junction kept 2 bases outside the gene matches. The CDR3 runs 14 residues. Germline V CDR1 and CDR2: MNHEY, SVGAGI. The CDR3 DNA reads as TGTGCCAGCAGTTCCGGACAGGGGGCAGATACGCAGTATTTT. It encodes CASSSGQGADTQYF.

This clonotype was observed many times. The genes are TRBV7-9 and TRBJ2-1, with D perhaps matching TRBD1 or TRBD2 (5 bases each). The germline V gene has CDR1 SEHNR and CDR2 FQNEAQ (reference sequence). The CDR3 length is 15 residues. V was cut by 6 bases and J by 2 bases, with 14 bases left in between. This chain's CDR3 is CASRLGRDPYNEQFF. The CDR3 coding sequence is TGTGCCAGCAGATTGGGCAGGGACCCCTACAATGAGCAGTTCTTC.

This clonotype appeared many times. This chain uses TRBV13 with TRBJ2-3; TRBD2 agrees at 9 bases. Per germline, CDR1 PRHDT and CDR2 FYEKMQ (reference sequence). CDR3 size: 18 residues. V trimming: 5 bases; J trimming: 2 bases; junction bases outside the gene matches: 14. For the CDR3, the DNA is TGTGCCAGCAGCCCCCAGGCGTCTAGCGGGGACGCCACAGATACGCAGTATTTT. Translated, it gives CASSPQASSGDATDTQYF.

A remark on this clonotype: This may be a read error, as it is one base from a much larger clone. The chain combines TRBV5-1 with TRBJ2-7; the D gene could be TRBD1 or TRBD2 (5 bases each). The germline V gene encodes CDR1 SGHRS and CDR2 YFSETQ. The CDR3 sequence is 12 residues long. The CDR3 sequence is CARREQGYEQYF. Written as DNA, the CDR3 is TGCGCCCGCAGGGAGCAGGGCTACGAGCAGTACTTC.

This clonotype was observed many times. The chain combines TRBV18 with TRBJ2-7, with D unresolved. V was clipped by 0 bases and J by 1 base, with 7 bases between them. The CDR3 is 14 amino acids. Germline CDR1 is KGHSH and CDR2 is LQKENI. The chain's CDR3 is CASSPPEQSYEQYF. The CDR3 DNA is TGTGCCAGCTCACCACCAGAACAATCCTACGAGCAGTACTTC.

This clonotype was counted at least ten times. J is TRBJ2-1 and V is TRBV29-1, with a tentative D call TRBD2 (5 bases). CDR1 and CDR2 from the germline V gene are SQVTM and ANQGSEA. CDR3 length equals 14 residues. Between the trimmed V and J ends, which lost 3 bases and 3 bases, there was a span of 12 bases. As DNA, the CDR3 is TGCAGCGTTGACGTGGGAGAGGGCTACAATGAGCAGTTCTTC. As protein: CSVDVGEGYNEQFF.

This clonotype was seen repeatedly, ten times or more. V usage is TRBV7-2 and J usage is TRBJ2-1, with D perhaps matching TRBD1 or TRBD2 (9 bases each). V was shortened by 5 bases and J by 8 bases, with 25 bases between the two germline ends. The CDR3 has 17 amino acids. Germline V gene lookup returns CDR1 SGHTA and CDR2 FQGNSA. The chain's CDR3 is CASSQTGGGGAQDEQFF. For the CDR3, the DNA is TGTGCCAGCAGCCAAACAGGGGGCGGGGGGGCCCAGGATGAGCAGTTCTTC.

This clonotype was found many times. The chain uses TRBV12-3 or TRBV12-4 and TRBJ2-5; 7 bases line up with TRBD2. Trimming at V came to 0 bases and at J to 2 bases, leaving 0 bases not matched to a gene. The CDR3 loop spans 14 amino acids. The CDR3 nucleotides are TGTGCCAGCAGTTTAGCGGGGGGGCAAGAGACCCAGTACTTC. Protein: CASSLAGGQETQYF.

The V gene is TRBV6-2 or TRBV6-3, the J gene TRBJ1-5; D unclear. V was pared by 6 bases and J by 4 bases, with 13 bases between. The CDR3 sequence is 14 residues long. Germline V CDR1 and CDR2: MNHEY, SVGEGT. DNA for the CDR3: TGTGCCAGCAGAACTCCCCCAGGAAATCAGCCCCAGCATTTT. It encodes CASRTPPGNQPQHF.

Many counts were recorded for this clonotype. V is TRBV20-1 and J is TRBJ2-7; D ambiguous. This CDR3 is built from 15 residues. The ends were cut back, 3 bases at V and 0 bases at J, with 15 bases in the middle. Germline values: CDR1 DFQATT, CDR2 SNEGSKA (reference sequence). The CDR3 is CSASIRLASSYEQYF. In DNA form, the CDR3 reads TGCAGTGCTAGTATTCGCCTCGCAAGCTCCTACGAGCAGTACTTC.

This clonotype was found a few times. V and J are TRBV20-1 and TRBJ1-1, with D unresolved. Germline CDR1 reads DFQATT; CDR2 reads SNEGSKA (reference sequence). The V gene lost 2 bases and the J gene lost 1 base, with 17 bases spanning the gap. The CDR3 consists of 16 residues. The CDR3 DNA reads TGCAGTGCTAGATCAAACCGACTACCAGGGAACACTGAAGCTTTCTTT. Translated: CSARSNRLPGNTEAFF.